This T cell receptor beta chain came from a study of blood T cells in healthy people across ages. This clonotype was seen ten or more times. Primers used in a second PCR of about 6 to 11 cycles were a sample-barcoded 5' primer and a J-beta primer mix. A single record per CDR3 protein comes from TCRdb applying MiXCR to the 5' RACE reads. The sample has 750,000 to 950,000 distinct CDR3 sequences, under 35% seen once. V was clipped by 1 base and J by 2 bases, with 12 bases between them. Germline CDR1 MGHRA, CDR2 YSYEKL. The CDR3 consists of 16 residues. Another study also made use of these data, one on T cells of mothers and their children.

The chain recombines TRBV4-1 with TRBJ2-1, with a weak D call TRBD2 (5 bases). The source of this sequence is a woman between 40 and 55 years old in good health. Specimen: blood. The CDR3 here is CASSQVPGSTYNEQFF. DNA of the CDR3: TGCGCCAGCAGCCAAGTTCCGGGGTCCACCTACAATGAGCAGTTCTTC.